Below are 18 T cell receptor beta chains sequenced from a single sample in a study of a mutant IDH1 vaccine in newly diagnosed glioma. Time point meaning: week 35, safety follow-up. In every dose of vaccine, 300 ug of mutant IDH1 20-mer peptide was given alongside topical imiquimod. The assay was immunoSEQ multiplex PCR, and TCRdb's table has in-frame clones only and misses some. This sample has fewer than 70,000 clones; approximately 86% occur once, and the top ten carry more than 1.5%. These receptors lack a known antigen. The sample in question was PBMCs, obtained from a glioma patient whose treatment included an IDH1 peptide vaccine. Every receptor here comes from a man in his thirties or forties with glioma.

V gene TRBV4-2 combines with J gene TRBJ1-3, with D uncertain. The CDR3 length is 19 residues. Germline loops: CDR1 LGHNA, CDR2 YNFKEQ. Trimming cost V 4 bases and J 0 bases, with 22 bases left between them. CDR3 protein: CASSPVGGQSLSSGNTIYF. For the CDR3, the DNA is TGTGCCAGCAGCCCAGTCGGAGGCCAATCTTTGAGCTCTGGAAACACCATATATTTT.

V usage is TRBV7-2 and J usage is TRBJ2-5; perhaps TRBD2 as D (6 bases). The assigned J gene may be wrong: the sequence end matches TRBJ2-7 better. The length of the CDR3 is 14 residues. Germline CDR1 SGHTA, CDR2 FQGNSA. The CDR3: CASSLAEGQREQYF. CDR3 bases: TGTGCCAGCAGCTTAGCGGAGGGCCAACGCGAGCAGTACTTC.

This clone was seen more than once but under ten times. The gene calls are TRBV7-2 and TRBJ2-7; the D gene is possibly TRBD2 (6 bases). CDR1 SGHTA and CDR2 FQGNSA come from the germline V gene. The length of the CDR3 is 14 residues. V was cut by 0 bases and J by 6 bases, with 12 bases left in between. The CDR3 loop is CASSLAEGQREQYF. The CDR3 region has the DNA TGTGCCAGCAGCTTAGCGGAGGGCCAACGCGAGCAGTACTTC.

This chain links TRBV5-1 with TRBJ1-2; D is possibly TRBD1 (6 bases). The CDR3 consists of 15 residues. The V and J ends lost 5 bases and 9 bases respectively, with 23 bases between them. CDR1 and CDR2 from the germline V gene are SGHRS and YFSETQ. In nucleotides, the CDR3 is TGCGCCAGCAGGTCTCCGGCTGCAGGGGTGAGGAGCTACACCTTC. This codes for CASRSPAAGVRSYTF.

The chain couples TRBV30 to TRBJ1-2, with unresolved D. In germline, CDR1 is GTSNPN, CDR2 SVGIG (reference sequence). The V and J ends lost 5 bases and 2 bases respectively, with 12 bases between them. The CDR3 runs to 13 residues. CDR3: CAWQKVRNYGYTF. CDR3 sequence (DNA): TGTGCCTGGCAGAAGGTACGAAACTATGGCTACACCTTC.

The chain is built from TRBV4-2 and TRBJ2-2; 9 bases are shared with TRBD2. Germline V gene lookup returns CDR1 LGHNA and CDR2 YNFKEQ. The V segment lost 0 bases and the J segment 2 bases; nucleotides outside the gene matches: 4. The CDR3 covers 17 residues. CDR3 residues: CASSQEKRGANTGELFF. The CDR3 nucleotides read TGTGCCAGCAGCCAAGAGAAGCGGGGGGCTAACACCGGGGAGCTGTTTTTT.

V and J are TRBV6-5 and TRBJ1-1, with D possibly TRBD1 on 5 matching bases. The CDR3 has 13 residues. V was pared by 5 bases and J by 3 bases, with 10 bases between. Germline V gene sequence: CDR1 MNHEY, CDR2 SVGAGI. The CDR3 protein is CASSPRGDTEAFF. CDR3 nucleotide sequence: TGTGCCAGCAGTCCCCGGGGGGACACTGAAGCTTTCTTT.

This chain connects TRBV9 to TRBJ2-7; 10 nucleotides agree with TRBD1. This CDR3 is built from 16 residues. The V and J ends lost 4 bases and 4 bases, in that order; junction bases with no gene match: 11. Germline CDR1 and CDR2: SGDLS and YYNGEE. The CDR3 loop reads CASSPRSGTGEYEQYF. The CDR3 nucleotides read TGTGCCAGCAGCCCGAGATCCGGGACAGGGGAGTACGAGCAGTACTTC.

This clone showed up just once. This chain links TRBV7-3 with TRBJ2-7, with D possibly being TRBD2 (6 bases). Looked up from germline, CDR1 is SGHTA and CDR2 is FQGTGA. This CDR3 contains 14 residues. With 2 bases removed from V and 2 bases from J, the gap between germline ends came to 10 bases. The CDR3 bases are TGTGCCAGCAGCTTAGGTTCGGGGGCCTACGAGCAGTACTTC. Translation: CASSLGSGAYEQYF.

CDR3 DNA: TGTGCCAGCAGGCAGGGTTTGAACCAGCCCCAGCATTTT. Translation gives CASRQGLNQPQHF. The V call is TRBV2, the J call TRBJ1-5; tentatively, D is TRBD1 (5 bases). The V gene's germline CDR1 is SNHLY and CDR2 FYNNEI. This CDR3 is built from 13 residues. Trimming cost V 6 bases and J 7 bases, with 13 bases left between them.

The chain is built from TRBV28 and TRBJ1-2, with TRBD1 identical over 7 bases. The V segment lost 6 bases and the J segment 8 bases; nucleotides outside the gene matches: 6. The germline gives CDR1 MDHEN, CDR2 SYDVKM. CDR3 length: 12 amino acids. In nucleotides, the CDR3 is TGTGCCAGCAGCCCGACAGGGTTGGGCTACACCTTC. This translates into CASSPTGLGYTF.

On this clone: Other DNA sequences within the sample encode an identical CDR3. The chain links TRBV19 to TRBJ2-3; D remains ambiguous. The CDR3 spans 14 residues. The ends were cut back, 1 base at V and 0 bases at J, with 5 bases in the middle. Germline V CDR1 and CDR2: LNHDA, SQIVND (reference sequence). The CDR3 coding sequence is TGTGCCAGTAGTATAGGTGGTAGCACAGATACGCAGTATTTT. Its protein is CASSIGGSTDTQYF.

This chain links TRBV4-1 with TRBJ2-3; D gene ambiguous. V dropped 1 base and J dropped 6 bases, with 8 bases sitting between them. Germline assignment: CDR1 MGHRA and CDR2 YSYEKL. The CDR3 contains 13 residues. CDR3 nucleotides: TGCGCCAGCAGCCAAGTTCCCCAGGATACGCAGTATTTT. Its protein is CASSQVPQDTQYF.

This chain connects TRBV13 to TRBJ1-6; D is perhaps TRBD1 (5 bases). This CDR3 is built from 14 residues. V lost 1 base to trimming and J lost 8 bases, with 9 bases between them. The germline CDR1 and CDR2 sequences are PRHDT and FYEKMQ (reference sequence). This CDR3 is CASSLAGLDSPLHF. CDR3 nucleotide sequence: TGTGCCAGCAGCTTAGCGGGGCTTGATTCACCCCTCCACTTT.

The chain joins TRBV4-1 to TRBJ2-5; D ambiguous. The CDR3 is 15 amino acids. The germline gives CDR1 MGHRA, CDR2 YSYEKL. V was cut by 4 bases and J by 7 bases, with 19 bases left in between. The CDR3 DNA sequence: TGCGCCAGCAGCCGCGAACCGGGTCCGGGTGGGACCCAGTACTTC. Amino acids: CASSREPGPGGTQYF.

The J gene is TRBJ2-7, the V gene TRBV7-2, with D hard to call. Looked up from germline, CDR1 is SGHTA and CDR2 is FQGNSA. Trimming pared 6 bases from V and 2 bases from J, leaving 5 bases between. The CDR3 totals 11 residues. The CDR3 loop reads CASSPAYEQYF. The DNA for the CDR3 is TGTGCCAGCAGTCCAGCCTACGAGCAGTACTTC.

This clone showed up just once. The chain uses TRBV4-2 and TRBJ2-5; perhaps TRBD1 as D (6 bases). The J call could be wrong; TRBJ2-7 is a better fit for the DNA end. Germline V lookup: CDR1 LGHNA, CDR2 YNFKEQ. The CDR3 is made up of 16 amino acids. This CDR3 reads CASSHLGGRASYEQYF. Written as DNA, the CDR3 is TGTGCCAGCAGCCATCTTGGGGGCAGGGCCTCCTACGAGCAGTACTTC.

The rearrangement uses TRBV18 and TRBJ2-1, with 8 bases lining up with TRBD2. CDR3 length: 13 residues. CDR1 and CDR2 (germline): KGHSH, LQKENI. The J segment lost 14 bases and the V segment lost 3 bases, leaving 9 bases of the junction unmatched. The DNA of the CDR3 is TGTGCCAGCTCACCCGCCGCCGGGACTAGTGAGTTCTTC. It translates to CASSPAAGTSEFF.